The 26 T cell receptor beta chains below all came from one sample that was sequenced in a study of blood T cell repertoires in COVID-19 (dated by TCRdb to 2020 to 2022). Library prep was done by the immunoSEQ multiplex PCR assay. This immuneACCESS table, as held by TCRdb, lists in-frame sequences with V and J called but not all clones. Of the missing ones, under half trace to an unresolved V gene in checked studies; the others have no known cause. Recorded for this sample are some 73,000 clones; roughly 80% of them occurred a single time. The leading ten clones occupy roughly a fifth of the sample. Sequencing was carried out using peripheral blood. These receptors all come from a man in his 60s with acute or convalescent COVID-19.

This clone was seen a handful of times. The chain is built from TRBV2 and TRBJ2-2, with a possible D match to TRBD2 (6 bases). V was trimmed by 2 bases and J by 5 bases, leaving 15 bases between them. The CDR3 is 16 amino acids. Germline V gene lookup returns CDR1 SNHLY and CDR2 FYNNEI. In DNA form, the CDR3 reads TGTGCCAGCAGTGAAACCGGGAGAACCTGGACCGGGGAGCTGTTTTTT. This gives the protein CASSETGRTWTGELFF.

The chain employs TRBV2 and TRBJ2-3; D gene ambiguous. V lost 7 bases and J lost 4, with 12 bases in between. Germline-derived CDR1 and CDR2 are SNHLY and FYNNEI. The CDR3 sequence is 13 residues long. As DNA, the CDR3 is TGTGCCAGCATCCGCGCTCTTGCAGATACGCAGTATTTT. Translation gives CASIRALADTQYF.

The V gene is TRBV2, the J gene TRBJ2-6; TRBD1 matches at 8 bases. This CDR3 is 15 amino acids long. The ends lost 7 bases at V and 1 base at J; junction bases unmatched: 3. Germline V lookup: CDR1 SNHLY, CDR2 FYNNEI. CDR3 sequence reads: CASTRTGSGANVLTF. The CDR3 DNA follows: TGTGCCAGCACCCGGACAGGGTCTGGGGCCAACGTCCTGACTTTC. Complete variable domain (other parts from reference TRBV2 and TRBJ2-6): EPEVTQTPSHQVTQMGQEVILRCVPISNHLYFYWYRQILGQKVEFLVSFYNNEISEKSEIFDDQFSVERPDGSNFTLKIRSTKLEDSAMYFCASTRTGSGANVLTFGAGSRLTVL.

The CDR3 DNA reads as TGTGCCACCAGCAGAGATCCAGCGGTCTACACAGATACGCAGTATTTT. Protein sequence: CATSRDPAVYTDTQYF. This sequence joins TRBV15 and TRBJ2-3, with a weak D call TRBD2 (5 bases). The CDR3 runs to 16 residues. CDR1 and CDR2 (germline): LNHNV, YYDKDF (reference sequence). V was shortened by 0 bases and J by 2 bases, with 12 bases between the two germline ends. The whole variable domain, remainder taken from reference TRBV15 and TRBJ2-3, is DAMVIQNPRYQVTQFGKPVTLSCSQTLNHNVMYWYQQKSSQAPKLLFHYYDKDFNNEADTPDNFQSRRPNTSFCFLDIRSPGLGDTAMYLCATSRDPAVYTDTQYFGPGTRLTVL.

There are many counts of this clone. The chain is built from TRBV28 and TRBJ2-1; perhaps TRBD2 as D (6 bases). V lost 6 bases and J 2 bases, leaving 23 bases between the germline ends. The germline gives CDR1 MDHEN, CDR2 SYDVKM. The CDR3 has 18 amino acids. The CDR3, as DNA: TGTGCCAGCAGCCCAGACTTCGGGAGAGAAGGCACCTACAATGAGCAGTTCTTC. It yields the protein CASSPDFGREGTYNEQFF. Complete variable domain (other parts from reference TRBV28 and TRBJ2-1): DVKVTQSSRYLVKRTGEKVFLECVQDMDHENMFWYRQDPGLGLRLIYFSYDVKMKEKGDIPEGYSVSREKKERFSLILESASTNQTSMYLCASSPDFGREGTYNEQFFGPGTRLTVL.

This clone occurred once. The chain joins TRBV24-1 to TRBJ2-3, with D uncertain. CDR1 and CDR2 from the germline V gene are KGHDR and SFDVKD. V was pared by 4 bases and J by 4 bases, with 14 bases between. This CDR3 has 15 amino acids. This CDR3 is CATSDLARSADTQYF. The DNA of the CDR3 is TGTGCCACCAGTGACCTCGCCCGCTCGGCAGATACGCAGTATTTT.

A single count supports this clone. Additional DNA sequences in this sample encode the identical CDR3. The genes are TRBV7-3 and TRBJ2-5; tentatively, D is TRBD1 (6 bases). CDR1 is SGHTA, CDR2 FQGTGA, per germline. V was trimmed by 5 bases and J by 2 bases, leaving 9 bases between them. The CDR3 covers 13 residues. The CDR3 spells CASSPGQQETQYF. The DNA of the CDR3 is TGTGCCAGCAGCCCAGGACAGCAAGAGACCCAGTACTTC.

At least ten counts were recorded for this clone. DNA of the CDR3: TGTGCCAGCTCTCCCTTTTCCTTCCAGGGGCAGGGTGAGCAGTTCTTC. This encodes CASSPFSFQGQGEQFF. The chain joins TRBV18 to TRBJ2-1; the D gene is possibly TRBD1 (6 bases). The CDR3 spans 16 residues. V was shortened by 6 bases and J by 9 bases, with 24 bases between the two germline ends. The V gene's germline CDR1 is KGHSH and CDR2 LQKENI.

A single count supports this clone. The chain carries TRBV6-1 and TRBJ2-5; D is undetermined. CDR3 length equals 12 residues. In germline, CDR1 is MNHNS, CDR2 SASEGT. Trimming stripped 1 base from V and 2 bases from J, with 2 bases between. CDR3 loop: CASSEVQETQYF. Here the CDR3 DNA reads TGTGCCAGCAGTGAAGTACAAGAGACCCAGTACTTC.

The rearrangement links TRBV24-1 to TRBJ1-2, with a possible D match to TRBD1 (5 bases). Trimming pared 12 bases from V and 4 bases from J, leaving 20 bases between. The CDR3 is 14 amino acids. Germline CDR1 and CDR2: KGHDR and SFDVKD. In DNA form, the CDR3 reads TGTGCCCCGTGCACCCCAGGGTACGGCTATGGCTACACCTTC. It is translated as CAPCTPGYGYGYTF.

This clone was observed at least ten times. This chain joins TRBV28 and TRBJ2-7, with D maybe TRBD2 (6 bases). Germline V gene lookup returns CDR1 MDHEN and CDR2 SYDVKM. The V end was cut by 6 bases, the J end by 3 bases, with 12 bases between. This CDR3 has 13 residues. The CDR3 DNA sequence: TGTGCCAGCAGCCCCGGGACTCGCTACGAGCAGTACTTC. Translating it yields CASSPGTRYEQYF.

This CDR3 reads CASRSFRTALNTEAFF. CDR3 sequence (DNA): TGTGCCAGCAGATCTTTTCGGACAGCCTTGAACACTGAAGCTTTCTTT. This rearrangement joins TRBV3-1 (or the pseudogene TRBV3-2) to TRBJ1-1, with D maybe TRBD1 (6 bases). Trimming stripped 6 bases from V and 0 bases from J, with 17 bases between. This CDR3 region has 16 residues. Germline CDR1 is LGHDT and CDR2 is YNNKEL (reference sequence).

The chain links TRBV5-1 to TRBJ2-6; D is possibly TRBD2 (7 bases). Germline V lookup: CDR1 SGHRS, CDR2 YFSETQ. The CDR3 totals 17 residues. V was shortened by 0 bases and J by 3 bases, with 13 bases between the two germline ends. CDR3 nucleotides: TGCGCCAGCAGCTTGGCGGAGGGGGGGGGTGGGGCCAACGTCCTGACTTTC. This gives the protein CASSLAEGGGGANVLTF. The complete variable domain, with remaining parts taken from reference TRBV5-1 and TRBJ2-6, reads KAGVTQTPRYLIKTRGQQVTLSCSPISGHRSVSWYQQTPGQGLQFLFEYFSETQRNKGNFPGRFSGRQFSNSRSEMNVSTLELGDSALYLCASSLAEGGGGANVLTFGAGSRLTVL.

This clone was detected only a few times. This rearrangement joins TRBV7-8 to TRBJ2-3; 10 bases agree with TRBD2. This CDR3 spans 18 amino acids. Germline lookup yields CDR1 SGHVS and CDR2 FQNEAQ. Trimming at V came to 2 bases and at J to 1 base, leaving 9 bases not matched to a gene. The CDR3 DNA is TGTGCCAGCAGCTTACGAGCGGGGGGGGGTTTCGGCACAGATACGCAGTATTTT. Translating gives CASSLRAGGGFGTDTQYF.

The chain recombines TRBV15 with TRBJ1-1; 8 bases are a match to TRBD1. CDR1 and CDR2 from the germline V gene are LNHNV and YYDKDF (reference sequence). V lost 0 bases to trimming and J lost 6 bases; unmatched junction nucleotides: 3. The CDR3 extends over 14 amino acids. The CDR3 loop reads CATSRDLGQAEAFF. The CDR3 DNA reads TGTGCCACCAGCAGAGACCTGGGACAGGCTGAAGCTTTCTTT.

The gene calls are TRBV5-4 and TRBJ2-5, with 10 bases that match TRBD2. CDR1 is SGHNT, CDR2 YYREEE, per germline (reference sequence). CDR3 size: 17 residues. The V gene end was trimmed by 0 bases and the J gene end by 2 bases; junction bases not matched to a gene: 7. This CDR3 reads CASSLAPGLASQETQYF. CDR3 nucleotides: TGTGCCAGCAGCTTGGCCCCGGGACTAGCGTCTCAAGAGACCCAGTACTTC.

This chain uses TRBV10-3 with TRBJ2-6; TRBD1 is a possible D gene (6 bases). CDR1 and CDR2 from the germline V gene are ENHRY and SYGVKD. The CDR3 consists of 16 residues. Deletions cut 6 bases from V and 0 bases from J, with 12 bases between. The CDR3 DNA is TGTGCCATCAGCGCCCCCAGGGGCTCTGGGGCCAACGTCCTGACTTTC. This gives the protein CAISAPRGSGANVLTF.

The chain has TRBV5-5 and TRBJ1-1, with no clear D. The CDR3 extends over 13 amino acids. The V end was cut by 4 bases, the J end by 3 bases, with 10 bases between. Germline V gene data show CDR1 as SGHKS and CDR2 as YYEKEE (reference sequence). The CDR3: CASSGELDTEAFF. The CDR3 nucleotides read TGTGCCAGCAGCGGAGAACTGGACACTGAAGCTTTCTTT.

V and J are TRBV5-1 and TRBJ1-4, with D possibly TRBD1 on 6 matching bases. The V gene lost 2 bases and the J gene lost 7 bases, with 12 bases spanning the gap. Germline V CDR1 and CDR2: SGHRS, YFSETQ. CDR3 length: 14 amino acids. The CDR3 reads CASSFGQGSEKLFF. The CDR3 coding sequence is TGCGCCAGCAGCTTTGGGCAGGGGAGTGAAAAACTGTTTTTT.

The rearrangement joins TRBV6-6 to TRBJ1-5, with TRBD1 matching 10 bases. The CDR3 contains 15 residues. Germline trimming cut 8 bases from V and 5 bases from J; bases unmatched to any gene: 9. From germline, CDR1 is MNHNY and CDR2 SVGAGI (reference sequence). The CDR3 here is CASARTGGSYQPQHF. DNA for the CDR3: TGTGCCAGCGCGCGGACAGGGGGGTCCTATCAGCCCCAGCATTTT.

V is TRBV2 and J is TRBJ2-2; tentatively, D is TRBD2 (7 bases). Germline CDR1 and CDR2: SNHLY and FYNNEI. This CDR3 spans 13 amino acids. As DNA, the CDR3 is TGTGGCGTGGGGGCGGGAGTTACCGGGGAGCTGTTTTTT. This gives the protein CGVGAGVTGELFF.

The V gene is TRBV15, the J gene TRBJ1-5, with D possibly matching TRBD1 (6 bases). The CDR3 length is 17 residues. Germline CDR1 reads LNHNV; CDR2 reads YYDKDF (reference sequence). V was pared by 1 base and J by 4 bases, with 17 bases between. The CDR3 coding sequence is TGTGCCACCAGCAGAGGAGCGGGGGCTAGGGAGAATCAGCCCCAGCATTTT. It yields the protein CATSRGAGARENQPQHF.

This sequence joins TRBV7-3 and TRBJ2-1; 10 bases fit TRBD2. CDR1 SGHTA and CDR2 FQGTGA come from the germline V gene. The J segment lost 9 bases and the V segment lost 5 bases, leaving 10 bases of the junction unmatched. CDR3 length: 15 amino acids. The DNA of the CDR3 is TGTGCCAGCAGCCGAGAAGCGGGAGGGCAAGGTGAGCAGTTCTTC. As protein: CASSREAGGQGEQFF.

This clone has only a few counts. The CDR3 spells CASSPPTGDSHEQYF. The DNA for the CDR3 is TGTGCCAGCTCACCACCGACGGGTGATAGCCACGAGCAGTACTTC. This chain connects TRBV18 to TRBJ2-7, with no clear D. The CDR3 consists of 15 residues. Germline V gene data show CDR1 as KGHSH and CDR2 as LQKENI. Between the trimmed V and J ends, which lost 0 bases and 5 bases, there was a span of 14 bases. Drawing the rest from reference TRBV18 and TRBJ2-7, the complete variable domain is NAGVMQNPRHLVRRRGQEARLRCSPMKGHSHVYWYRQLPEEGLKFMVYLQKENIIDESGMPKERFSAEFPKEGPSILRIQQVVRGDSAAYFCASSPPTGDSHEQYFGPGTRLTVT.

The gene calls are TRBV6-5 and TRBJ2-1; no clear D. The length of the CDR3 is 11 residues. V lost 7 bases and J lost 4, with 5 bases in between. CDR1 is MNHEY, CDR2 SVGAGI, per germline. CDR3 region: CASTFYNEQFF. CDR3 bases: TGTGCCAGCACCTTTTACAATGAGCAGTTCTTC.

The V call is TRBV2, the J call TRBJ2-1, with 7 nucleotides matching TRBD1. Germline trimming cut 6 bases from V and 5 bases from J; bases unmatched to any gene: 4. Germline V gene lookup returns CDR1 SNHLY and CDR2 FYNNEI. The CDR3 sequence is 13 residues long. The CDR3 DNA is TGTGCCAGCAGAAGGCAGGGGGACAATGAGCAGTTCTTC. As protein: CASRRQGDNEQFF.